The 32 T cell receptor beta chains reported below all come from one sample, sequenced in a study of blood T cell repertoires in COVID-19. Measured with immunoSEQ multiplex PCR; TCRdb has only the in-frame clones, and not every one. The sample yields fewer than 250,000 clones, 83% seen once. Sequenced sample: peripheral blood. The receptor source for this set is a woman aged 45-65 years with acute or convalescent COVID-19.

V usage is TRBV15 and J usage is TRBJ2-5; 7 bases fit TRBD2. After removal of 6 bases from V and 0 bases from J, the junction contained 10 bases not matched to a gene. Looked up from germline, CDR1 is LNHNV and CDR2 is YYDKDF (reference sequence). CDR3 length: 16 amino acids. The CDR3 protein is CATRGLRGSYQETQYF. The CDR3 nucleotides read TGTGCCACCAGGGGACTGCGGGGGTCGTACCAAGAGACCCAGTACTTC.

This clone has only one observation. The chain has TRBV19 and TRBJ2-7; D is unresolved. Germline CDR1 LNHDA, CDR2 SQIVND (reference sequence). The V end was cut by 6 bases, the J end by 4 bases, with 19 bases between. CDR3 length: 15 amino acids. The CDR3 sequence is CASSPPGRPDYEQYF. The CDR3 DNA is TGTGCCAGTAGCCCCCCAGGCAGGCCGGATTACGAGCAGTACTTC.

The chain employs TRBV9 and TRBJ2-3, with D perhaps matching TRBD2 (6 bases). Trimming stripped 2 bases from V and 0 bases from J, with 10 bases between. Germline V CDR1 and CDR2: SGDLS, YYNGEE. The CDR3 length is 15 residues. In DNA, the CDR3 is TGTGCCAGCAGCGTGCGGGGTGCTAGCACAGATACGCAGTATTTT. Its protein is CASSVRGASTDTQYF.

This clone was observed a handful of times. The V call is TRBV27, the J call TRBJ1-4; TRBD1 aligns across 8 bases. The CDR3 consists of 16 residues. Germline lookup yields CDR1 MNHEY and CDR2 SMNVEV (reference sequence). Germline trimming cut 5 bases from V and 4 bases from J; bases unmatched to any gene: 9. The chain's CDR3 is CASSPRTGRRNEKLFF. DNA for the CDR3: TGTGCCAGCAGTCCAAGGACAGGGCGGCGTAATGAAAAACTGTTTTTT.

V and J are TRBV5-1 and TRBJ2-3, with D possibly being TRBD2 (6 bases). The length of the CDR3 is 14 residues. Trimming stripped 6 bases from V and 3 bases from J, with 14 bases between. Germline lookup yields CDR1 SGHRS and CDR2 YFSETQ. The CDR3 reads CASTQAEGTDTQYF. DNA for the CDR3: TGCGCCAGCACCCAAGCGGAGGGGACAGATACGCAGTATTTT. Full variable domain (outside the CDR3, taken from reference TRBV5-1 and TRBJ2-3): KAGVTQTPRYLIKTRGQQVTLSCSPISGHRSVSWYQQTPGQGLQFLFEYFSETQRNKGNFPGRFSGRQFSNSRSEMNVSTLELGDSALYLCASTQAEGTDTQYFGPGTRLTVL.

This chain joins TRBV5-6 and TRBJ1-2; 9 bases match TRBD1. The CDR3 is 16 residues long. Germline CDR1 and CDR2: SGHDT and YYEEEE. The V and J ends lost 4 bases and 3 bases, in that order; junction bases with no gene match: 10. DNA of the CDR3: TGTGCCAGCAGCAACCGGGACAGGGCTTACTACTATGGCTACACCTTC. It encodes CASSNRDRAYYYGYTF.

The J gene is TRBJ1-2, the V gene TRBV7-6; 9 bases agree with TRBD1. CDR1 is SGHVS, CDR2 FNYEAQ, per germline. This CDR3 comprises 17 residues. V gave up 4 bases and J gave up 4 bases; unmatched junction bases: 13. The CDR3 nucleotides read TGTGCCAGCAGCTCTACATCCGGGACAGGGTATGGCTATGGCTACACCTTC. It translates to CASSSTSGTGYGYGYTF.

V is TRBV19 and J is TRBJ2-1; 11 bases map to TRBD2. The CDR3 runs to 16 residues. Germline-derived CDR1 and CDR2 are LNHDA and SQIVND (reference sequence). J was trimmed by 4 bases and V by 7 bases; bases with no gene match: 9. The CDR3 reads CASTGTTSGKYNEQFF. CDR3 bases: TGTGCCAGTACCGGTACGACTAGCGGGAAATACAATGAGCAGTTCTTC.

This clone appeared many times. This chain links TRBV29-1 with TRBJ1-1, with 7 nucleotides matching TRBD1. Trimming at V came to 6 bases and at J to 1 base, leaving 11 bases not matched to a gene. The germline CDR1 and CDR2 sequences are SQVTM and ANQGSEA. There are 15 residues in the CDR3. The CDR3 loop reads CSVGKGGRGNTEAFF. In DNA, the CDR3 is TGCAGCGTAGGCAAAGGGGGCAGGGGGAACACTGAAGCTTTCTTT.

The chain links TRBV2 to TRBJ2-3; TRBD2 agrees at 8 bases. The CDR3 length is 17 residues. Germline lookup yields CDR1 SNHLY and CDR2 FYNNEI. V lost 1 base and J lost 2; bases outside the gene matches: 8. The CDR3 DNA is TGTGCCAGCAGTGAAGGTATAGCGGGATTCGACACAGATACGCAGTATTTT. The encoded protein is CASSEGIAGFDTDTQYF.

The count of this clone is one. The V call is TRBV5-1, the J call TRBJ2-2, with 14 positions matching TRBD2. Looked up from germline, CDR1 is SGHRS and CDR2 is YFSETQ. The V segment lost 4 bases and the J segment 5 bases; nucleotides outside the gene matches: 10. CDR3 length equals 18 residues. The CDR3 coding sequence is TGCGCCAGCAGCCCGGGACTAGCGGGAGCAGTATTTACCGGGGAGCTGTTTTTT. Amino acids: CASSPGLAGAVFTGELFF. The full variable domain, rest sourced from reference TRBV5-1 and TRBJ2-2, is KAGVTQTPRYLIKTRGQQVTLSCSPISGHRSVSWYQQTPGQGLQFLFEYFSETQRNKGNFPGRFSGRQFSNSRSEMNVSTLELGDSALYLCASSPGLAGAVFTGELFFGEGSRLTVL.

The chain carries TRBV3-1 (or the pseudogene TRBV3-2) and TRBJ2-7; tentatively, D is TRBD2 (5 bases). CDR3 size: 14 residues. The germline V gene has CDR1 LGHDT and CDR2 YNNKEL (reference sequence). V shed 4 bases and J shed 5 bases, with 15 bases lying between them. The CDR3 sequence: CASSPFMEVHEQYF. The CDR3 nucleotides read TGTGCCAGCAGCCCGTTTATGGAGGTCCACGAGCAGTACTTC.

V gene TRBV18 combines with J gene TRBJ2-3; no reliable D call. Germline loops: CDR1 KGHSH, CDR2 LQKENI. V dropped 2 bases and J dropped 0 bases, with 12 bases sitting between them. This CDR3 has 16 residues. The chain's CDR3 is CASSPAALGSTDTQYF. In DNA, the CDR3 is TGTGCCAGCTCACCAGCGGCCCTTGGCAGCACAGATACGCAGTATTTT.

The chain uses TRBV19 and TRBJ1-1; TRBD1 is a possible D gene (5 bases). The V end lost 3 bases, the J end lost 0 bases, and 17 bases lay between the germline ends. CDR1 is LNHDA and CDR2 is SQIVND in the germline V gene (reference sequence). The CDR3 has 17 residues. The CDR3 sequence: CASSIKQVPVMNTEAFF. The CDR3 bases are TGTGCCAGTAGTATTAAACAGGTTCCGGTTATGAACACTGAAGCTTTCTTT.

This chain links TRBV27 with TRBJ1-6; D call uncertain. V shed 2 bases and J shed 3 bases, with 11 bases lying between them. The CDR3 spans 16 residues. Germline V CDR1 and CDR2: MNHEY, SMNVEV (reference sequence). The CDR3 here is CASSLGPTVYNSPLHF. CDR3 coding DNA: TGTGCCAGCAGTTTAGGGCCAACAGTCTATAATTCACCCCTCCACTTT.

The chain carries TRBV24-1 and TRBJ1-1; TRBD1 matches 7 bases. The CDR3 spans 12 residues. The V gene end was trimmed by 4 bases and the J gene end by 5 bases; junction bases not matched to a gene: 0. Germline V gives CDR1 KGHDR, CDR2 SFDVKD. CDR3 amino acids: CATSDRGTEAFF. The CDR3 nucleotides read TGTGCCACCAGTGACAGGGGGACTGAAGCTTTCTTT.

In this sample, this clone turned up once. The rearrangement links TRBV7-2 to TRBJ2-5, with TRBD2 matching over 14 bases. This CDR3 is built from 17 residues. The V segment lost 0 bases and the J segment 4 bases; nucleotides outside the gene matches: 4. The V gene's germline CDR1 is SGHTA and CDR2 FQGNSA. In DNA form, the CDR3 reads TGTGCCAGCAGCTTAGCGGGACTAGCGGGAGAGGGAGAGACCCAGTACTTC. Its protein product is CASSLAGLAGEGETQYF. Drawing the rest from reference TRBV7-2 and TRBJ2-5, the complete variable domain is GAGVSQSPSNKVTEKGKDVELRCDPISGHTALYWYRQSLGQGLEFLIYFQGNSAPDKSGLPSDRFSAERTGGSVSTLTIQRTQQEDSAVYLCASSLAGLAGEGETQYFGPGTRLLVL.

This clone occurred a few times. The chain employs TRBV19 and TRBJ2-7; no firm D call. Germline CDR1 is LNHDA and CDR2 is SQIVND (reference sequence). The CDR3 contains 11 residues. Trimming took 9 bases from V and 2 from J, leaving 8 bases between them. The CDR3 sequence is CASIPPYEQYF. For the CDR3, the DNA is TGTGCCAGCATCCCCCCCTACGAGCAGTACTTC.

In its sample, this clone was seen once. The chain has TRBV3-1 (or the pseudogene TRBV3-2) and TRBJ2-1, with D maybe TRBD2 (6 bases). Trimming took 4 bases from V and 10 from J, leaving 23 bases between them. The CDR3 spans 16 residues. In germline, CDR1 is LGHDT, CDR2 YNNKEL (reference sequence). The CDR3 nucleotides read TGTGCCAGCAGCCGCTCCCTCCCGGGAGCCACGGGGGAGCAGTTCTTC. Encoded protein: CASSRSLPGATGEQFF.

The genes are TRBV27 and TRBJ2-2; D is perhaps TRBD1 (5 bases). This CDR3 contains 15 residues. V lost 2 bases, J lost 10 bases, and 17 bases lay in between. CDR1 and CDR2 from the germline V gene are MNHEY and SMNVEV (reference sequence). CDR3 sequence (DNA): TGTGCCAGCAGTTTAGGGGCAGCCTCGTCTCCGGAGCTGTTTTTT. It specifies CASSLGAASSPELFF.

As regards this clone: The sample holds other DNA sequences that translate to the same CDR3. CDR3 amino acids: CSARRLDEQFF. CDR3 bases: TGCAGTGCTAGGAGGCTTGATGAGCAGTTCTTC. V gene TRBV20-1 combines with J gene TRBJ2-1; D is ambiguous. Germline assignment: CDR1 DFQATT and CDR2 SNEGSKA (reference sequence). V was cut by 3 bases and J by 8 bases, with 8 bases left in between. The CDR3 contains 11 residues.

This clone was counted between two and nine times. The chain couples TRBV9 to TRBJ2-7; D is possibly TRBD1 (5 bases). The CDR3 covers 14 residues. Germline V gene sequence: CDR1 SGDLS, CDR2 YYNGEE. V dropped 3 bases and J dropped 1 base, with 11 bases sitting between them. CDR3 coding DNA: TGTGCCAGCAGCGGATCAACAGGTTCCTACGAGCAGTACTTC. This translates into CASSGSTGSYEQYF.

This clone appeared a single time. J is TRBJ2-3 and V is TRBV19; 10 bases map to TRBD1. Germline V gene data show CDR1 as LNHDA and CDR2 as SQIVND (reference sequence). CDR3 length: 14 residues. J was trimmed by 2 bases and V by 6 bases; bases with no gene match: 2. CDR3 DNA: TGTGCCAGTAGACGACAGGGGGCCACAGATACGCAGTATTTT. Amino acid sequence: CASRRQGATDTQYF.

The chain couples TRBV19 to TRBJ1-1; D unresolved. Trimming pared 2 bases from V and 4 bases from J, leaving 8 bases between. Germline CDR1 reads LNHDA; CDR2 reads SQIVND (reference sequence). This CDR3 has 13 amino acids. This chain's CDR3 is CASSIQEGTEAFF. In DNA, the CDR3 is TGTGCCAGTAGTATACAGGAGGGCACTGAAGCTTTCTTT. Variable domain in full (rest from reference TRBV19 and TRBJ1-1): DGGITQSPKYLFRKEGQNVTLSCEQNLNHDAMYWYRQDPGQGLRLIYYSQIVNDFQKGDIAEGYSVSREKKESFPLTVTSAQKNPTAFYLCASSIQEGTEAFFGQGTRLTVV.

The CDR3, as DNA: TGTGCCAGCGGGGCGGTGGCTAACTATGGCTACACCTTC. Protein: CASGAVANYGYTF. The gene calls are TRBV28 and TRBJ1-2; weak D call: TRBD1 (5 bases). Germline CDR1 is MDHEN and CDR2 is SYDVKM. V lost 8 bases to trimming and J lost 0 bases, with 10 bases between them. This CDR3 is built from 13 residues.

V and J are TRBV11-3 and TRBJ2-1, with TRBD2 as a possible D gene (6 bases). The CDR3 runs 15 residues. Between the trimmed V and J ends, which lost 6 bases and 8 bases, there was a span of 20 bases. Germline V lookup: CDR1 SGHNT, CDR2 YENEEA. In DNA, the CDR3 is TGTGCCAGCAGAGAGGGAGGCTCCCCCTTTGATGAGCAGTTCTTC. Translation: CASREGGSPFDEQFF.

CDR3 in amino acids: CASSADRAGSEQYF. The CDR3 coding sequence is TGTGCCAGTAGTGCGGACAGGGCTGGAAGCGAGCAGTACTTC. V is TRBV19 and J is TRBJ2-7; TRBD1 agrees at 8 bases. This CDR3 has 14 amino acids. Trimming took 5 bases from V and 6 from J; bases not matched to a gene: 9. The germline V gene encodes CDR1 LNHDA and CDR2 SQIVND (reference sequence). The full variable domain, rest sourced from reference TRBV19 and TRBJ2-7, is DGGITQSPKYLFRKEGQNVTLSCEQNLNHDAMYWYRQDPGQGLRLIYYSQIVNDFQKGDIAEGYSVSREKKESFPLTVTSAQKNPTAFYLCASSADRAGSEQYFGPGTRLTVT.

The sample holds one count of this clone. CDR3 sequence reads: CASSPSAGSYEQYF. In DNA form, the CDR3 reads TGTGCCAGCAGCCCCTCAGCAGGATCCTACGAGCAGTACTTC. This chain uses TRBV9 with TRBJ2-7; D not certain. Germline V gene lookup returns CDR1 SGDLS and CDR2 YYNGEE. The V end was cut by 4 bases, the J end by 1 base, with 12 bases between. The CDR3 consists of 14 residues.

The chain couples TRBV11-3 to TRBJ2-3; D might be TRBD1 (5 bases). Germline values: CDR1 SGHNT, CDR2 YENEEA. V gave up 1 base and J gave up 4 bases, with 9 bases separating them. This CDR3 contains 14 residues. The CDR3 nucleotides read TGTGCCAGCAGCTTAGGCAGGGCGGCAGATACGCAGTATTTT. It codes for CASSLGRAADTQYF.

J is TRBJ1-5 and V is TRBV30, with 8 bases lining up with TRBD1. The germline V gene has CDR1 GTSNPN and CDR2 SVGIG (reference sequence). The CDR3 runs to 13 residues. With 5 bases clipped from V and 6 bases from J, the junction kept 6 bases outside the gene matches. The DNA of the CDR3 is TGTGCCTGGGGTACAGGGGGGATTCAGCCCCAGCATTTT. Its protein product is CAWGTGGIQPQHF.

The V call is TRBV5-5, the J call TRBJ2-5, with TRBD2 as a possible D gene (7 bases). This CDR3 region has 15 residues. Germline-derived CDR1 and CDR2 are SGHKS and YYEKEE (reference sequence). Trimming pared 3 bases from V and 7 bases from J, leaving 19 bases between. The CDR3 here is CASSWLRGGQGTQYF. The CDR3 nucleotides are TGTGCCAGCAGCTGGTTGAGGGGGGGCCAGGGGACCCAGTACTTC.

This clone occurred once. This sequence joins TRBV5-1 and TRBJ2-5; D might be TRBD1 (7 bases). In germline, CDR1 is SGHRS, CDR2 YFSETQ. Trimming took off 0 bases at V and 7 bases at J, with 13 bases between the two ends. This CDR3 region has 14 residues. CDR3 protein: CASSLGQGGPTQYF. The CDR3 DNA reads as TGCGCCAGCAGCTTGGGACAGGGAGGTCCGACCCAGTACTTC.